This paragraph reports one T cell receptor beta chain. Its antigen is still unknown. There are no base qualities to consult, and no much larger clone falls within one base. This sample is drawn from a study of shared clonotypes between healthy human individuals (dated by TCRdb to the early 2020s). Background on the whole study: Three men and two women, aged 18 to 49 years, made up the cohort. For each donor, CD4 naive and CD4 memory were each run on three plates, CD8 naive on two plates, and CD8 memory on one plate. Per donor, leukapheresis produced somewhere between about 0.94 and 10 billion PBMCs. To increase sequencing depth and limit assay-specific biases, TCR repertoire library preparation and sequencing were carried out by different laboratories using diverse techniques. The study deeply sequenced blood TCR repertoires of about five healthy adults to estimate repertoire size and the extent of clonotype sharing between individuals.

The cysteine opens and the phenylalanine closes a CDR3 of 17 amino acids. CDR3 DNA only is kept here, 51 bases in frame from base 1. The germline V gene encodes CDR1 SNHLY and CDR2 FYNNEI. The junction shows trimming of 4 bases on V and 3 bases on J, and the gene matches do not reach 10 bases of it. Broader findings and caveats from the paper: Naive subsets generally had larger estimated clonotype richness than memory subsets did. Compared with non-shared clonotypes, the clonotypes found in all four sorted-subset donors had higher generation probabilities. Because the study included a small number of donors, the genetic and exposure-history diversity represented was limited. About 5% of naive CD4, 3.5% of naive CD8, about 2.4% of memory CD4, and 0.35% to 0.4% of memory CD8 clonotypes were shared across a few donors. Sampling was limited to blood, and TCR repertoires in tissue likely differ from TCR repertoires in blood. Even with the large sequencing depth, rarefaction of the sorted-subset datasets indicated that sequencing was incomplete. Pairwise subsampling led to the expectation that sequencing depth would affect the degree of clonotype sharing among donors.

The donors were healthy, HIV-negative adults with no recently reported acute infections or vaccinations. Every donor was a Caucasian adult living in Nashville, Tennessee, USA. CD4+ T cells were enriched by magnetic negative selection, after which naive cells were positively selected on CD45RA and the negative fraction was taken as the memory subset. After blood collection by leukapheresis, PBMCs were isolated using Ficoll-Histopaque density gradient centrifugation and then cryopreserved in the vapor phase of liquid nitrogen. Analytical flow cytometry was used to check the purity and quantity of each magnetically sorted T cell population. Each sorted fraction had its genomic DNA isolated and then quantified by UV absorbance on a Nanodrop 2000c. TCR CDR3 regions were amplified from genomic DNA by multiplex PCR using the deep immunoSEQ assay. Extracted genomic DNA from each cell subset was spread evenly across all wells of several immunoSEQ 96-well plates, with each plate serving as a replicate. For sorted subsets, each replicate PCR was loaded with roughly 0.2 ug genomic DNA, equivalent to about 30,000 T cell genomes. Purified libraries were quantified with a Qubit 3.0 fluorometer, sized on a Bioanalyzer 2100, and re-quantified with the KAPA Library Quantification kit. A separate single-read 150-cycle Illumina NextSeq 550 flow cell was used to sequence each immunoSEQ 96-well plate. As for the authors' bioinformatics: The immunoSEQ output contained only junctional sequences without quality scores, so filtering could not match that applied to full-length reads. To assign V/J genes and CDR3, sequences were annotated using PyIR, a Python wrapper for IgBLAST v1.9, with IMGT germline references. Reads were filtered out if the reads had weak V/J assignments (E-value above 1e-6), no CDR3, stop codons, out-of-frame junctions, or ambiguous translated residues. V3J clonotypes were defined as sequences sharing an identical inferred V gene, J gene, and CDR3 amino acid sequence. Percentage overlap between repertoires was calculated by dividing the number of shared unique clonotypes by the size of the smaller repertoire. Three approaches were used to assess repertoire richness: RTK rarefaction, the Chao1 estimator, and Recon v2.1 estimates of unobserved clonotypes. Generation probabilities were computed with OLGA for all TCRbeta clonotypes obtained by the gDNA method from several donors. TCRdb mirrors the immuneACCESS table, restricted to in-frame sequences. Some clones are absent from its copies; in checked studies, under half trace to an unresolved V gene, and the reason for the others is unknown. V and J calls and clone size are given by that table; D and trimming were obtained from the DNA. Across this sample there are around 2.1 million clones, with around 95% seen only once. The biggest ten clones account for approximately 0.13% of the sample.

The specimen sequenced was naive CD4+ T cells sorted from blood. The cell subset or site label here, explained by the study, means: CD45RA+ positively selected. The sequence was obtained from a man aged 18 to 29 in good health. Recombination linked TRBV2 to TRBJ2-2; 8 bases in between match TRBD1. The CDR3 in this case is CASSGLGQGTYTGELFF. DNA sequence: TGTGCCAGCAGTGGGCTTGGACAGGGAACCTACACCGGGGAGCTGTTTTTT.